This T cell receptor beta chain emerged from a study of T cell responses to AZD1222 COVID-19 vaccine. Findings of the study overall: Mostly white British, mostly female donors; authors suggested clonal diversity may be underestimated.

Germline-derived CDR1 and CDR2 are MNHEY and SVGAGI. This CDR3 contains 15 residues. V trimming: 6 bases; J trimming: 4 bases; junction bases outside the gene matches: 10. Generated by immunoSEQ multiplex PCR, the TCRdb table keeps only in-frame clones and is missing some. The repertoire holds 85,000 to 130,000 clones, with 90% as singletons. Points on this clone: Its target is unknown.

This specimen was peripheral blood, taken 28 days after the second AZD1222 dose. V and J are TRBV6-5 and TRBJ1-2; 8 bases map to TRBD1. This receptor was obtained from an adult who received the AZD1222 COVID-19 vaccine. CDR3 DNA: TGTGCCAGCAGCGGACAGGGACAGGAGCTCTATGGCTACACCTTC. Translated: CASSGQGQELYGYTF.